This T cell receptor beta chain derives from a study of early stage breast cancer tumors. The study, taken as a whole, reports: Blood repertoires resembled normal breast more than tumor. Enriched TCRB sequences shared across patients were mostly commonly generated sequences.

A single count supports this clone. Its antigen remains unknown. The data were produced by immunoSEQ multiplex PCR, yet TCRdb's version contains in-frame clones alone and is incomplete. The table has 44,000 or so clones, roughly 80% seen once. Trimming took 3 bases from V and 3 from J; bases not matched to a gene: 6. Germline V lookup: CDR1 SGHVS, CDR2 FQNEAQ. The CDR3 length is 15 residues. V gene TRBV7-8 combines with J gene TRBJ1-1; TRBD1 matches at 8 bases. Material: blood. This TCR was sampled from a person in their fifties with breast cancer. CDR3 in amino acids: CASSFLGQADTEAFF. The CDR3 nucleotides read TGTGCCAGCAGCTTCTTGGGACAGGCGGACACTGAAGCTTTCTTT.